This record looks at one T cell receptor beta chain sequence and its context. Its antigen is currently unknown. These data come from a study of early T cells in non-severe SARS-CoV-2 infection. General observations from the study: VDJdb matching, biased toward anti-spike CD8 responses, missed private and CD4 specificities.

V gave up 8 bases and J gave up 5 bases, with 14 bases separating them. This CDR3 is 13 amino acids long. Germline V lookup: CDR1 SEHNR, CDR2 FQNEAQ (reference sequence). As part of library construction, unique molecular identifiers were attached to individual cDNA molecules. Each CDR3 protein gets one entry after TCRdb re-called the 5' RACE reads with MiXCR. The profile shows tens of thousands of distinct CDR3 sequences, roughly a tenth of them singletons. The source is an adult who was a healthcare worker with PCR-confirmed SARS-CoV-2 infection or an uninfected control (not recorded which). This rearrangement joins TRBV7-9 to TRBJ2-3; either TRBD1 or TRBD2 may supply D (5 bases each). Sequenced sample: whole blood. CDR3 in amino acids: CASGLGVRDTQYF. CDR3 DNA sequence: TGTGCCAGCGGCCTGGGGGTGAGAGATACGCAGTATTTT.